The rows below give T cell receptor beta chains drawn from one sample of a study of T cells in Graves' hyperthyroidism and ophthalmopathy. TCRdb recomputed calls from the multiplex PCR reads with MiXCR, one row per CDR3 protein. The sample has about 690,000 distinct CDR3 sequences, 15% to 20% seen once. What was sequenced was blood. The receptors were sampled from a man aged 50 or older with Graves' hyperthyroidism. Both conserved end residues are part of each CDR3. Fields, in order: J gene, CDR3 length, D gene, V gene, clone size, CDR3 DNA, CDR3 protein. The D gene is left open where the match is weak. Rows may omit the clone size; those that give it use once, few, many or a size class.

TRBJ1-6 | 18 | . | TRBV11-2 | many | TGTGCCAGCAGCTTAAGACCCTCGATCCGGGAAAGAAATTCACCCCTCCACTTT | CASSLRPSIRERNSPLHF
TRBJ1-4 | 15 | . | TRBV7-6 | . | TGTGCCAGCAGCTTAGCCCCAGGGGAGAATGAAAAACTGTTTTTT | CASSLAPGENEKLFF
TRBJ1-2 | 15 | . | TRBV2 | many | TGTGCCAGCAAGTCCGCTAACAGGGACCTCTATGGCTACACCTTC | CASKSANRDLYGYTF
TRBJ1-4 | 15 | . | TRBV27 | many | TGTGCCAGCAGTTTAGGGGGGCTTGCTAATGAAAAACTGTTTTTT | CASSLGGLANEKLFF
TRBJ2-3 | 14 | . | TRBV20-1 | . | TGCAGTGCTAGCCGGACGGGTTTCACAGATACGCAGTATTTT | CSASRTGFTDTQYF
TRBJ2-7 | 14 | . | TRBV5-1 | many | TGCGCCAGCAGCCCTCCGGGGGTCTCCTACGAGCAGTACTTC | CASSPPGVSYEQYF
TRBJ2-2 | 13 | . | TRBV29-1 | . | TGCGCGACGGTGGGGGAGAACACCGGGGAGCTGTTTTTT | CATVGENTGELFF
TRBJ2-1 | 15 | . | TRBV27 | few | TGTGCCAGCAGTCCCTCCCAGAGCTCCTACAATGAGCAGTTCTTC | CASSPSQSSYNEQFF
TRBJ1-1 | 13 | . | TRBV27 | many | TGTGCCAGCAGTTTATACCCAGCGGGTGAAGCTTTCTTT | CASSLYPAGEAFF
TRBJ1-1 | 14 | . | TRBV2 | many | TGTGCCAGCAGTGGGTCGCTCGAGAACACTGAAGCTTTCTTT | CASSGSLENTEAFF
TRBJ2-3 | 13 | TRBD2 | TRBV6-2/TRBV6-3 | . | TGTGCCAGCAGTCAGCGGGAGGTAGATACGCAGTATTTT | CASSQREVDTQYF
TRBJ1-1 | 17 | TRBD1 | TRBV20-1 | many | TGCAGTGCTAGAGATAAGGCAGGGGGAGGGGAGTGCACTGAAGCTTTCTTT | CSARDKAGGGECTEAFF
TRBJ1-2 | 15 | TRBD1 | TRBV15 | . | TGTGCCACCAGCAGGGATCTGGACAGGGCAGATGGCTACACCTTC | CATSRDLDRADGYTF
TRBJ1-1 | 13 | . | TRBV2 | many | TGTGCCAGCAGCGATAGTGGGGTGACTGAAGCTTTCTTT | CASSDSGVTEAFF
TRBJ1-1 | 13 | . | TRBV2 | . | TGTGCCAGCAGTGAAGAGATCGCAGCTGAAGCTTTCTTT | CASSEEIAAEAFF
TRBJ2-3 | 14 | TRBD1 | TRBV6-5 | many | TGTGCCAGCAGTTACGACAGGGTGACAGATACGCAGTATTTT | CASSYDRVTDTQYF
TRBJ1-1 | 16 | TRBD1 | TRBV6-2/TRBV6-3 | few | TGTGCCAGCAGTTACGACTCGGACAGGGGGAACACTGAAGCTTTCTTT | CASSYDSDRGNTEAFF
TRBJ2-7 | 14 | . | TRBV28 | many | TGTGCCAGCAGAATCAATCCCGGGGGATCCGAGCAGTACTTC | CASRINPGGSEQYF
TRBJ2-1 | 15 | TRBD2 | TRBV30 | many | TGTGCCTGGAGTAAGGCGGGAGGGCCCTACAATGAGCAGTTCTTC | CAWSKAGGPYNEQFF
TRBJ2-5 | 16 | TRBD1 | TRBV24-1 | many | TGTGCCACCAGTGATTTCAGAGACAGGGTAATCGAGACCCAGTACTTC | CATSDFRDRVIETQYF
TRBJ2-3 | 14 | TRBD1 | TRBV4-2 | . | TGTGCCAGCAGCCACGAAGGGGGCAAGGATACGCAGTATTTT | CASSHEGGKDTQYF
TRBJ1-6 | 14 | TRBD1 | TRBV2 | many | TGTGCCAGCAGAGACAGGGGGGATAATTCACCCCTCCACTTT | CASRDRGDNSPLHF
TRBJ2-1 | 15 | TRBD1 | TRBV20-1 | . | TGCAGTGCTAGAGTGTGGGACAGGGGAAGCAATGAGCAGTTCTTC | CSARVWDRGSNEQFF
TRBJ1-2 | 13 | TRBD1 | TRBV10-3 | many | TGTGCCATCAGAAGGGACAGGACTTTCGGCTACACCTTC | CAIRRDRTFGYTF
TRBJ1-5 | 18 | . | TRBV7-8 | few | TGTGCCAGCAGCCATAACCCCCTACCGGGTGGAACCAATCAGCCCCAGCATTTT | CASSHNPLPGGTNQPQHF
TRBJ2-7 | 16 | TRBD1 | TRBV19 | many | TGTGCCAGTAGTCTGGGAACAGGGGGCATCGGCTACGAGCAGTACTTC | CASSLGTGGIGYEQYF
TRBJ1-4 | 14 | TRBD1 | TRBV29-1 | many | TGCAGCGTTGAAGACAGGGGGCTGAGGGAAAAACTGTTTTTT | CSVEDRGLREKLFF
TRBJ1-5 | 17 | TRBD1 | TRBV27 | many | TGTGCCAGCGGTAGGATGGAGGGACAGAGCTTCAATCAGCCCCAGCATTTT | CASGRMEGQSFNQPQHF
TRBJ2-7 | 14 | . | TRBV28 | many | TGTGCCAGCAGTTTATCGGGGATAGGCTACGAGCAGTACTTC | CASSLSGIGYEQYF
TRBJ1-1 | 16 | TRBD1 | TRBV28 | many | TGTGCCAGCAGTTTGGGGACAGGTTATGGATACACTGAAGCTTTCTTT | CASSLGTGYGYTEAFF
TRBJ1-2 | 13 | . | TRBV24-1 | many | TGTGCCACCAGTGGAGGGAATCGCTATGGCTACACCTTC | CATSGGNRYGYTF
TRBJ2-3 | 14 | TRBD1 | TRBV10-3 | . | TGTGCCAGCCACGGGACAGGGTCGAAAGATACGCAGTATTTT | CASHGTGSKDTQYF
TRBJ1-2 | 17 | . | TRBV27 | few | TGTGCCAGCAGTTTAACAGCTTACGCCCTATTTTCTTATGGCTACACCTTC | CASSLTAYALFSYGYTF
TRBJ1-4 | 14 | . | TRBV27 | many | TGTGCCAGCAGTTTTCGGCAGAATAATGAAAAACTGTTTTTT | CASSFRQNNEKLFF
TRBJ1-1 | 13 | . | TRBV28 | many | TGTGCCAGCATTACTGACAGAAGGACTGAAGCTTTCTTT | CASITDRRTEAFF
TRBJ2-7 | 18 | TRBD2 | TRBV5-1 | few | TGCGCCAGCAGCTTATTCACCTCTAGCGGGGGAAGCTCCTACGAGCAGTACTTC | CASSLFTSSGGSSYEQYF
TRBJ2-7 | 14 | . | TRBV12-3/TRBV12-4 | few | TGTGCCAGCAGTTTAAATAGTCTAGGGGTCGAGCAGTACTTC | CASSLNSLGVEQYF
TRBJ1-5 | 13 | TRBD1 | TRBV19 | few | TGTGCCAGTAGTCCGACAGGGTGGCAGCCCCAGCATTTT | CASSPTGWQPQHF
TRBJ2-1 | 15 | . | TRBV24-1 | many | TGTGCCACCAGTGATTTTAGAACAGGGAACAATGAGCAGTTCTTC | CATSDFRTGNNEQFF
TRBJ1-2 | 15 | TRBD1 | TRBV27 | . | TGTGCCAGCAGGGCCCCAGGGGGAGCAGACTATGGCTACACCTTC | CASRAPGGADYGYTF
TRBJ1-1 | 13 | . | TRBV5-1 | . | TGCGCCAGCACCCAGGGTAGAAACACTGAAGCTTTCTTT | CASTQGRNTEAFF
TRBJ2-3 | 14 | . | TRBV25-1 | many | TGTGCCAGCAGTGAGCACTCCGGGAGAGATACGCAGTATTTT | CASSEHSGRDTQYF
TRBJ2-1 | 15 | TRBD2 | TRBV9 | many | TGTGCCAGCAGCGTTACCGGGACTAGCTACAATGAGCAGTTCTTC | CASSVTGTSYNEQFF
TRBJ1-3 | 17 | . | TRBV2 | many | TGTGCCAGCAGTGAGATCTCGGGACACTACTCTGGAAACACCATATATTTT | CASSEISGHYSGNTIYF
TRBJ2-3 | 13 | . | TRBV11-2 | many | TGTGCCAGCAGCTTACCCTTCGGGAGTACGCAGTATTTT | CASSLPFGSTQYF
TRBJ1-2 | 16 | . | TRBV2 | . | TGTGCCAGCAGTGAACAAAGGACGGACTCCGTCTATGGCTACACCTTC | CASSEQRTDSVYGYTF
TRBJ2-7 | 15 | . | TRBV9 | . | TGTGCCAGCAGCCCCAGCTGGGAAGGAAACTACGAGCAGTACTTC | CASSPSWEGNYEQYF
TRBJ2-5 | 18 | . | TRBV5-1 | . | TGCGCCAGCAGCTTGGGAGGGGCCTATCGGGCGGTCGGAGAGACCCAGTACTTC | CASSLGGAYRAVGETQYF
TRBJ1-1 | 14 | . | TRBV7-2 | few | TGTGCCAGCAGCGGCAGCCAGGTTAACACTGAAGCTTTCTTT | CASSGSQVNTEAFF
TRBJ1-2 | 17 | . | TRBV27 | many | TGTGCCAGCAGTCTAGGTCTAAGCAGGGGTTTGAACTATGGCTACACCTTC | CASSLGLSRGLNYGYTF
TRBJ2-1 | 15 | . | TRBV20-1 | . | TGCAGTGCTAGGGGCGGGACGAGCTCCTACAATGAGCAGTTCTTC | CSARGGTSSYNEQFF
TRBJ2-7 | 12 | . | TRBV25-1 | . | TGTGCCAGCAGTGAATTTGGGGGCGAGCAGTACTTC | CASSEFGGEQYF
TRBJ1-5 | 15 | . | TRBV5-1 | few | TGCGCCAGCAGCTTGGGGATCGGTGACGGTCAGCCCCAGCATTTT | CASSLGIGDGQPQHF
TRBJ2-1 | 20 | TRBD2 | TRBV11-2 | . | TGTGCCAGCAGGGCGAGGGGCGCGACTAGCGGGACGACTGGATACAATGAGCAGTTCTTC | CASRARGATSGTTGYNEQFF